The clone carrying this TCR beta chain was detected ten times or more. The antigen remains unidentified. The data stem from a study of immune heterogeneity within non-small cell lung tumors. It was with 32 V and 13 J primers that multiplex PCR amplified TCR beta CDR3. TCRdb re-called the multiplex PCR reads through MiXCR, storing one row per CDR3 protein. The sample lists approximately 31,000 distinct CDR3 sequences, about 29% occurring once. Template came from bulk tumor genomic DNA, at roughly 600 ng per sample. During surgery, several far-apart biopsies were obtained from every primary tumor. It was patients with untreated, newly diagnosed non-small cell lung cancer who underwent curative surgery. The CDR3 has 14 residues. V was clipped by 3 bases and J by 1 base; unmatched bases: 2. Germline V gene sequence: CDR1 MNHEY, CDR2 SVGAGI. Study results and limitations: Identical dominant CDR3 beta clonotypes were found repeatedly across the tumor sites of a single patient, and these appeared alongside high-frequency clones that were unique to particular tumor locations.

The sample consisted of lung tumor tissue. The chain has TRBV6-5 and TRBJ2-7, with 8 bases lining up with TRBD1. The receptor comes from a man aged 35 to 55 with non-small cell lung cancer. The CDR3 protein is CASSYRTGSYEQYF. Here the CDR3 DNA reads TGTGCCAGCAGTTATAGGACAGGGTCCTACGAGCAGTACTTC.